This T cell receptor beta chain was identified during a study of blood T cell repertoires in COVID-19. Looking at the study overall: Spain, Italy and the United States supplied samples that represented acute and convalescent COVID-19. From T cells, B-cell-depleted T cells, or PBMCs came the material, which was cDNA or gDNA.

Seattle-derived patients entered the study during active infection and were followed longitudinally. The CDR3 sequence is 13 residues long. Trimming at V came to 5 bases and at J to 2 bases, leaving 1 base not matched to a gene. Looked up from germline, CDR1 is LGHDT and CDR2 is YNNKEL (reference sequence). This clone came up once. As processed by the authors: Nucleated cell counts were estimated from reference gene primer amplification. Only in-frame clones appear in the TCRdb table, and some are missing; sequencing was by immunoSEQ multiplex PCR. V and J calls plus clone size are reproduced from that table; the DNA served to infer D and trimming. The sample carries 160,000 or so clones, over 85% recorded once.

The rearrangement links TRBV3-1 (or the pseudogene TRBV3-2) to TRBJ2-5; 8 nucleotides line up with TRBD1. The receptor's source is a woman aged 55 to 70 with COVID-19, enrolled during active disease. Material for sequencing was peripheral blood. The CDR3 coding sequence is TGTGCCAGCAGCAGACAGGGGCAAGAGACCCAGTACTTC. This gives the protein CASSRQGQETQYF.